This T cell receptor (beta chain) was identified during a study of cytomegalovirus exposure and HLA in healthy donors. Study-level points and caveats: In a later analysis, DRB1 alleles had the most associated TCRs; HLA-C alleles the fewest. When presence/absence was analysed, sequencing depth was taken to be roughly uniform across donors.

The CDR3 is made up of 15 amino acids. Germline CDR1 reads MNHNS; CDR2 reads SASEGT. The J segment lost 4 bases and the V segment lost 6 bases, leaving 5 bases of the junction unmatched. The PCR employed 60 Vbeta primers together with 13 Jbeta primers. Clones were sequenced by immunoSEQ multiplex PCR, and TCRdb holds only the in-frame ones, with some missing. The sample shows nearly 95,000 clones, approximately 7.6% of them seen only once. This clone was seen a handful of times. No antigen is known for it. The receptor's source is a man in his fifties in good health and CMV-seronegative. The chain employs TRBV6-1 and TRBJ2-1; 11 bases agree with TRBD1. Sequenced: PBMCs. The CDR3 loop reads CASRSGTGGYNEQFF. DNA of the CDR3: TGTGCCAGCAGATCCGGGACAGGGGGATACAATGAGCAGTTCTTC.